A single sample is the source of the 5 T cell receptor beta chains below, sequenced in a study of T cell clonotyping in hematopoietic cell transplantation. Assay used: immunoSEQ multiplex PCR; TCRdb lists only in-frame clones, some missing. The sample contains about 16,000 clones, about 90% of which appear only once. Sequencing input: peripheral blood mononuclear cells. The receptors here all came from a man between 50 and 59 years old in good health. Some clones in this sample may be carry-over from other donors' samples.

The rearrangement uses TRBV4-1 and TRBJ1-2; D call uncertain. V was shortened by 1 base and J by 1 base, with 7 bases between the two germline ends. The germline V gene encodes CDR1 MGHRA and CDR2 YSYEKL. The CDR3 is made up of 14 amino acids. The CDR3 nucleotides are TGCGCCAGCAGCCAAGGGGTAATTAACTATGGCTACACCTTC. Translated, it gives CASSQGVINYGYTF.

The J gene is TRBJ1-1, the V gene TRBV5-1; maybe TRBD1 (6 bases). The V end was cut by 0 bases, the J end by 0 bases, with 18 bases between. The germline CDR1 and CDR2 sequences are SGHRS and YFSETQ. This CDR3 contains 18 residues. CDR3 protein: CASSLEGGRAGMNTEAFF. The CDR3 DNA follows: TGCGCCAGCAGCTTGGAAGGGGGTCGGGCAGGGATGAACACTGAAGCTTTCTTT. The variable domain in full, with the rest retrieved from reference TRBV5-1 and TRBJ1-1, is KAGVTQTPRYLIKTRGQQVTLSCSPISGHRSVSWYQQTPGQGLQFLFEYFSETQRNKGNFPGRFSGRQFSNSRSEMNVSTLELGDSALYLCASSLEGGRAGMNTEAFFGQGTRLTVV.

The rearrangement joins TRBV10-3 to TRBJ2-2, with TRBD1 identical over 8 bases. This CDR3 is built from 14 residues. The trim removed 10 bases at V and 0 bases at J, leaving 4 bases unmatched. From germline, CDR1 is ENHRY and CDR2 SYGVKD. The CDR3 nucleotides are TGTGCCACACGACAGGGGCCGAACACCGGGGAGCTGTTTTTT. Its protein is CATRQGPNTGELFF.

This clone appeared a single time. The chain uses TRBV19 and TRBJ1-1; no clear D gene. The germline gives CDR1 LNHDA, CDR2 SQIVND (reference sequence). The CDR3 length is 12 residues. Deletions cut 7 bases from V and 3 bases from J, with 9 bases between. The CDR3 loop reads CASTQGYTEAFF. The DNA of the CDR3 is TGTGCCAGTACCCAAGGATACACTGAAGCTTTCTTT.

The CDR3 sequence is CASSLPGGEQYF. CDR3 bases: TGCGCCAGCAGCTTACCGGGTGGGGAGCAGTACTTC. The rearrangement uses TRBV5-1 and TRBJ2-7; D is unclear. The CDR3 is made up of 12 amino acids. Germline CDR1 is SGHRS and CDR2 is YFSETQ. Deletions cut 2 bases from V and 7 bases from J, with 10 bases between. The full variable domain, rest sourced from reference TRBV5-1 and TRBJ2-7, is KAGVTQTPRYLIKTRGQQVTLSCSPISGHRSVSWYQQTPGQGLQFLFEYFSETQRNKGNFPGRFSGRQFSNSRSEMNVSTLELGDSALYLCASSLPGGEQYFGPGTRLTVT.